The 21 T cell receptor beta chains below all came from one sample that was sequenced in a study of OX40 agonist ivuxolimab in advanced cancers. Sequenced by immunoSEQ multiplex PCR; TCRdb stores in-frame clones only, minus some. The sample contains some 35,000 clones, roughly four fifths of which appear only once. Material: CD4+ or CD8+ T cells sorted from blood, obtained in a trial of the OX40 agonist ivuxolimab. The receptors originated from an adult with an advanced solid tumor such as melanoma, head and neck, liver or kidney cancer.

V usage is TRBV7-6 and J usage is TRBJ2-1, with D perhaps TRBD1 or TRBD2 (5 bases each). The germline CDR1 and CDR2 sequences are SGHVS and FNYEAQ. V shed 1 base and J shed 8 bases, with 6 bases lying between them. The CDR3 runs 12 residues. The CDR3 nucleotides are TGTGCCAGCAGCTTAGTGGGGGATGAGCAGTTCTTC. It encodes CASSLVGDEQFF.

The CDR3 nucleotides are TGTGCCAGCAGCGCCCTAGCAGGGGGGGACTACGAGCAGTACTTC. Translated: CASSALAGGDYEQYF. This sequence joins TRBV9 and TRBJ2-7; perhaps D is TRBD1 or TRBD2 (7 bases each). The CDR3 consists of 15 residues. Germline values: CDR1 SGDLS, CDR2 YYNGEE. Trimming cost V 3 bases and J 3 bases, with 16 bases left between them.

This chain connects TRBV5-6 to TRBJ1-1; 8 positions agree with TRBD1. This CDR3 contains 18 residues. CDR1 and CDR2 (germline): SGHDT, YYEEEE. Unmatched junction bases numbered 11, after V lost 0 bases and J lost 1 base. This chain's CDR3 is CASSLAGGPKGKNTEAFF. In nucleotides, the CDR3 is TGTGCCAGCAGCTTGGCAGGGGGCCCTAAGGGCAAGAACACTGAAGCTTTCTTT. Looking up the rest from reference TRBV5-6 and TRBJ1-1 gives the full variable domain: DAGVTQSPTHLIKTRGQQVTLRCSPKSGHDTVSWYQQALGQGPQFIFQYYEEEERQRGNFPDRFSGHQFPNYSSELNVNALLLGDSALYLCASSLAGGPKGKNTEAFFGQGTRLTVV.

The chain uses TRBV27 and TRBJ2-1, with D unclear. CDR3 size: 15 residues. Trimming pared 2 bases from V and 0 bases from J, leaving 8 bases between. CDR1 MNHEY and CDR2 SMNVEV come from the germline V gene (reference sequence). The CDR3 spells CASSLQGNSYNEQFF. The CDR3 DNA reads as TGTGCCAGCAGTTTACAAGGAAACTCCTACAATGAGCAGTTCTTC.

The chain recombines TRBV19 with TRBJ1-1, with D unclear. Trimming took off 1 base at V and 1 base at J, with 7 bases between the two ends. The CDR3 extends over 14 amino acids. Germline V gene sequence: CDR1 LNHDA, CDR2 SQIVND (reference sequence). Here the CDR3 DNA reads TGTGCCAGTAGTATAGGGGCAGCGAACACTGAAGCTTTCTTT. Protein sequence: CASSIGAANTEAFF.

The rearrangement joins TRBV14 to TRBJ2-7; no definite D call. The V end was cut by 4 bases, the J end by 5 bases, with 15 bases between. Germline V gene lookup returns CDR1 SGHDN and CDR2 FVKESK. This CDR3 has 14 residues. As DNA, the CDR3 is TGTGCCAGCAGCCGCCTGGCAACAGACCACGAGCAGTACTTC. It encodes CASSRLATDHEQYF.

There are a few counts of this clone. Other DNA sequences in this specimen translate into the identical CDR3. This rearrangement joins TRBV5-1 to TRBJ2-1, with TRBD1 identical over 7 bases. Looked up from germline, CDR1 is SGHRS and CDR2 is YFSETQ. The CDR3 loop spans 14 amino acids. V dropped 3 bases and J dropped 3; count of bases not matched to a gene: 3. The CDR3 is CASSSAGGYNEQFF. The CDR3 nucleotides read TGCGCCAGCAGCTCCGCAGGGGGCTACAATGAGCAGTTCTTC. Based on the CDR3 plus reference TRBV5-1 and TRBJ2-1, the full variable domain is KAGVTQTPRYLIKTRGQQVTLSCSPISGHRSVSWYQQTPGQGLQFLFEYFSETQRNKGNFPGRFSGRQFSNSRSEMNVSTLELGDSALYLCASSSAGGYNEQFFGPGTRLTVL.

The V call is TRBV7-9, the J call TRBJ1-2; the D gene is possibly TRBD1 (5 bases). The CDR3 extends over 14 amino acids. Germline V gene data show CDR1 as SEHNR and CDR2 as FQNEAQ (reference sequence). V lost 1 base and J lost 8, with 14 bases in between. In DNA form, the CDR3 reads TGTGCCAGCAGCTTAGAGTGGGCAGGGCCAGGCTACACCTTC. This sequence encodes CASSLEWAGPGYTF.

This clone is labeled as medium-sized. The V and J genes are TRBV11-3 and TRBJ1-5; TRBD1 is a possible D gene (5 bases). Per the germline V gene, CDR1 is SGHNT and CDR2 is YENEEA. V was shortened by 7 bases and J by 1 base, with 14 bases between the two germline ends. The CDR3 contains 15 residues. The CDR3 coding sequence is TGTGCCAGCACCCCCCCCAGGGTAAGCAATCAGCCCCAGCATTTT. This encodes CASTPPRVSNQPQHF.

The chain combines TRBV4-2 with TRBJ2-1; 9 positions match TRBD1. V was pared by 1 base and J by 1 base, with 8 bases of the junction left unmatched. The CDR3 is 18 amino acids. CDR1 and CDR2 from the germline V gene are LGHNA and YNFKEQ. This CDR3 reads CASSQGFPGQGSYNEQFF. CDR3 nucleotide sequence: TGTGCCAGCAGCCAAGGTTTCCCGGGACAGGGTTCCTACAATGAGCAGTTCTTC.

This clone occurred a few times. The genes are TRBV7-9 and TRBJ1-4; TRBD1 might be the D (6 bases). The V gene's germline CDR1 is SEHNR and CDR2 FQNEAQ (reference sequence). This CDR3 comprises 16 residues. V shed 5 bases and J shed 0 bases, with 13 bases lying between them. CDR3 sequence: CASSPTEGATNEKLFF. For the CDR3, the DNA is TGTGCCAGCAGCCCTACTGAGGGGGCAACTAATGAAAAACTGTTTTTT.

The CDR3: CASSPWDFNSPLHF. The CDR3 nucleotides are TGTGCCAGCAGCCCCTGGGACTTTAATTCACCCCTCCACTTT. This chain uses TRBV9 with TRBJ1-6, with D tentatively TRBD1 (5 bases). V was trimmed by 4 bases and J by 6 bases, leaving 11 bases between them. Germline loops: CDR1 SGDLS, CDR2 YYNGEE. This CDR3 is 14 amino acids long.

The chain is built from TRBV4-1 and TRBJ2-4; D remains ambiguous. This CDR3 comprises 16 residues. Trimming removed 4 bases from V and 1 base from J, with 14 bases in between. CDR1 MGHRA and CDR2 YSYEKL come from the germline V gene. This chain's CDR3 is CASSPQGRSAKNIQYF. For the CDR3, the DNA is TGCGCCAGCAGCCCTCAAGGACGGTCGGCCAAAAACATTCAGTACTTC.

V gene TRBV2 combines with J gene TRBJ1-4; no reliable D call. CDR3 length equals 15 residues. CDR1 and CDR2 from the germline V gene are SNHLY and FYNNEI. V shed 4 bases and J shed 4 bases, with 13 bases lying between them. The CDR3 DNA reads as TGTGCCAGCAGTGTAATCTCTCCCGTTAATGAAAAACTGTTTTTT. Its protein is CASSVISPVNEKLFF.

The CDR3 nucleotides read TGTGCCAGCGGACAGGGGGCAAATCAGCCCCAGCATTTT. This encodes CASGQGANQPQHF. The genes are TRBV9 and TRBJ1-5; TRBD1 matches at 11 bases. The V gene end was trimmed by 7 bases and the J gene end by 4 bases; junction bases not matched to a gene: 1. From germline, CDR1 is SGDLS and CDR2 YYNGEE. The CDR3 has 13 residues.

A few counts support this clone. The CDR3 spells CASHTLNQPQHF. As DNA, the CDR3 is TGTGCCAGTCACACTCTAAATCAGCCCCAGCATTTT. The rearrangement joins TRBV19 to TRBJ1-5; D is unclear. The CDR3 contains 12 residues. The V end lost 8 bases, the J end lost 4 bases, and 9 bases lay between the germline ends. CDR1 is LNHDA, CDR2 SQIVND, per germline (reference sequence).

This rearrangement joins TRBV29-1 to TRBJ2-1; 12 bases align to TRBD2. Per the germline V gene, CDR1 is SQVTM and CDR2 is ANQGSEA. The CDR3 length is 17 residues. V was clipped by 7 bases and J by 0 bases; unmatched bases: 10. The CDR3 sequence: CSATRTSGTLSYNEQFF. The CDR3 region has the DNA TGCAGCGCTACACGGACTAGCGGGACTCTCTCCTACAATGAGCAGTTCTTC.

The chain carries TRBV5-6 and TRBJ1-2, with D possibly being TRBD1 (6 bases). The germline V gene encodes CDR1 SGHDT and CDR2 YYEEEE. Trimming left V 1 base short and J 6 bases short, with 16 bases between. The length of the CDR3 is 15 residues. The CDR3 is CASSLYPGALDGYTF. The CDR3 DNA follows: TGTGCCAGCAGCTTGTATCCAGGGGCGCTCGATGGCTACACCTTC.

V is TRBV5-1 and J is TRBJ2-7; D possibly corresponds to TRBD1 (6 bases). Trimming stripped 0 bases from V and 3 bases from J, with 10 bases between. The CDR3 extends over 14 amino acids. Germline V gene lookup returns CDR1 SGHRS and CDR2 YFSETQ. In DNA, the CDR3 is TGCGCCAGCAGCTTGGGTTCAGGGGACTACGAGCAGTACTTC. Translated: CASSLGSGDYEQYF.

This rearrangement joins TRBV19 to TRBJ1-3; weak D call: TRBD1 (5 bases). This CDR3 comprises 13 residues. Deletions cut 8 bases from V and 8 bases from J, with 16 bases between. Germline V lookup: CDR1 LNHDA, CDR2 SQIVND (reference sequence). The CDR3 sequence: CASGIGGSDTIYF. The CDR3 DNA sequence: TGTGCCAGTGGAATTGGGGGATCTGACACCATATATTTT.

Many counts were recorded for this clone. V and J are TRBV11-2 and TRBJ2-1; a weak D match, TRBD2 (6 bases). Germline lookup yields CDR1 SGHAT and CDR2 FQNNGV. V lost 1 base and J 9 bases, leaving 19 bases between the germline ends. CDR3 length: 16 amino acids. This CDR3 reads CASSLVGIGRDGEQFF. The CDR3 DNA sequence: TGTGCCAGCAGCTTAGTTGGGATCGGGCGGGACGGTGAGCAGTTCTTC. The full variable domain, rest sourced from reference TRBV11-2 and TRBJ2-1, is EAGVAQSPRYKIIEKRQSVAFWCNPISGHATLYWYQQILGQGPKLLIQFQNNGVVDDSQLPKDRFSAERLKGVDSTLKIQPAKLEDSAVYLCASSLVGIGRDGEQFFGPGTRLTVL.